These 10 T cell receptor beta chains share one sample of origin, sequenced in a study of T cells after posttransplantation cyclophosphamide. A marrow graft followed busulfan-fludarabine conditioning, with cyclophosphamide on days +3 and +4. Profiling relied on immunoSEQ multiplex PCR, and the TCRdb table lists in-frame clones only, not all of them. This sample has under 50,000 clones, with about 90% found just once. The sequencing here drew on PBMCs, taken just over 60 days after allogeneic stem cell transplant with posttransplant cyclophosphamide. These receptors all come from a male patient aged 60-69 years who received an allogeneic stem cell transplant from a related donor and was CMV-positive. Among the T cells, some may be from the graft donor.

This CDR3 reads CATSITRSSSNEQFF. The CDR3 region has the DNA TGTGCCACCAGCATCACGCGGTCCAGTTCCAATGAGCAGTTCTTC. V usage is TRBV15 and J usage is TRBJ2-1; D call uncertain. Germline V gene data show CDR1 as LNHNV and CDR2 as YYDKDF (reference sequence). CDR3 size: 15 residues. Trimming stripped 4 bases from V and 6 bases from J, with 16 bases between.

The rearrangement links TRBV5-4 to TRBJ2-3, with a tentative D call TRBD2 (6 bases). The V gene lost 0 bases and the J gene lost 2 bases, with 10 bases spanning the gap. The CDR3 contains 15 residues. CDR1 is SGHNT and CDR2 is YYREEE in the germline V gene (reference sequence). The CDR3 region is CASSLEREATDTQYF. The CDR3 DNA sequence: TGTGCCAGCAGCTTGGAGAGGGAGGCCACAGATACGCAGTATTTT.

V gene TRBV5-1 combines with J gene TRBJ2-3; maybe TRBD2 (6 bases). Trimming left V 2 bases short and J 3 bases short, with 16 bases between. In germline, CDR1 is SGHRS, CDR2 YFSETQ. The CDR3 covers 16 residues. The CDR3 loop reads CASSFHIGGGTDTQYF. The CDR3 DNA is TGCGCCAGCAGCTTCCATATAGGTGGGGGGACAGATACGCAGTATTTT.

The V and J genes are TRBV5-1 and TRBJ1-2; 8 bases are shared with TRBD1. The V segment lost 1 base and the J segment 6 bases; nucleotides outside the gene matches: 2. The CDR3 covers 13 residues. CDR1 is SGHRS and CDR2 is YFSETQ in the germline V gene. CDR3 region: CASSLSGGNGYTF. CDR3 coding DNA: TGCGCCAGCAGCTTGTCAGGGGGCAATGGCTACACCTTC.

This clone was picked up one time. V and J are TRBV5-6 and TRBJ2-7, with D perhaps TRBD1 (5 bases). Trimming pared 4 bases from V and 1 base from J, leaving 9 bases between. Germline values: CDR1 SGHDT, CDR2 YYEEEE. The CDR3 is 13 residues long. DNA of the CDR3: TGTGCCAGCAGCGACAGCACTTCCTACGAGCAGTACGTC. Translation: CASSDSTSYEQYV.

This clone was found once. The chain links TRBV4-1 to TRBJ2-7, with 14 bases that match TRBD2. This CDR3 spans 20 amino acids. Trimming removed 0 bases from V and 2 bases from J; junction bases left unmatched: 12. CDR1 and CDR2 (germline): MGHRA, YSYEKL. Written as DNA, the CDR3 is TGCGCCAGCAGCCAAGATAGGGGACTAGCGGGGGCCGGGGTCACCTACGAGCAGTACTTC. Translated, it gives CASSQDRGLAGAGVTYEQYF.

A few counts support this clone. The V and J genes are TRBV30 and TRBJ2-5, with 11 nucleotides matching TRBD1. Germline V gene lookup returns CDR1 GTSNPN and CDR2 SVGIG (reference sequence). The trim removed 5 bases at V and 4 bases at J, leaving 3 bases unmatched. The CDR3 sequence is 13 residues long. The CDR3 DNA is TGTGCCTGGCGGACAGGGGGCAGAGAGACCCAGTACTTC. This translates into CAWRTGGRETQYF.

CDR3 region: CASGGGGAGGETQYF. As DNA, the CDR3 is TGTGCCAGCGGTGGAGGGGGGGCCGGAGGCGAGACCCAGTACTTC. This chain links TRBV2 with TRBJ2-5; D perhaps matches TRBD2 (7 bases). The CDR3 contains 15 residues. Trimming cost V 8 bases and J 5 bases, with 21 bases left between them. The germline gives CDR1 SNHLY, CDR2 FYNNEI.

This sequence joins TRBV18 and TRBJ1-1; no clear D gene. From germline, CDR1 is KGHSH and CDR2 LQKENI. The CDR3 has 12 amino acids. Trimming took 4 bases from V and 3 from J, leaving 6 bases between them. The CDR3 DNA reads TGTGCCAGCTCACTGCCGGACACTGAAGCTTTCTTT. Its translation: CASSLPDTEAFF.

V usage is TRBV18 and J usage is TRBJ1-1; TRBD1 matches 8 bases. This CDR3 contains 14 residues. V lost 7 bases, J lost 2 bases, and 6 bases stayed unmatched. Looked up from germline, CDR1 is KGHSH and CDR2 is LQKENI. CDR3 region: CASFSSGGNTEAFF. The CDR3 bases are TGTGCCAGCTTTTCCTCAGGGGGCAACACTGAAGCTTTCTTT.